These 9 T cell receptor beta chains were all obtained from the same sample, sequenced in a study of T cells after yellow fever vaccination. TCRdb reprocessed the 5' RACE reads via MiXCR and lists one record per CDR3 protein. The sample carries 500,000 to 650,000 distinct CDR3 sequences, less than 20% recorded once. The specimen was PBMCs, collected 5 to 6 days after the first yellow fever vaccination. The origin of the receptors is a man between 18 and 35 years old who received the YFV17D yellow fever vaccine.

This clonotype turned up a few times. The rearrangement uses TRBV6-1 and TRBJ1-2; D uncertain. V was pared by 11 bases and J by 0 bases, with 16 bases between. The CDR3 totals 14 residues. CDR1 and CDR2 (germline): MNHNS, SASEGT. As DNA, the CDR3 is TGTGCCGCAAGCCCCAGCAGAGCTAACTATGGCTACACCTTC. It yields the protein CAASPSRANYGYTF.

The J gene is TRBJ1-2, the V gene TRBV10-3; tentative D call: TRBD1 (5 bases). The V gene lost 10 bases and the J gene lost 4 bases, with 13 bases spanning the gap. Germline-derived CDR1 and CDR2 are ENHRY and SYGVKD. This CDR3 spans 12 amino acids. CDR3 nucleotide sequence: TGTGCCACTACGGGGGGAAGCTATGGCTACACCTTC. Translation gives CATTGGSYGYTF.

In this sample, this clonotype turned up a few times. V and J are TRBV12-3 or TRBV12-4 and TRBJ2-1; D is unclear. The CDR3 runs to 14 residues. Trimming took 5 bases from V and 2 from J, leaving 10 bases between them. The CDR3 loop is CASSPDEPYNEQFF. The CDR3 coding sequence is TGTGCCAGCAGTCCGGACGAACCCTACAATGAGCAGTTCTTC.

The chain joins TRBV12-3 or TRBV12-4 to TRBJ2-1; 13 bases fit TRBD2. With V trimmed by 9 bases and J by 4 bases, 3 bases remained unmatched. The CDR3 sequence is 14 residues long. CDR3 nucleotide sequence: TGTGCCAGTCTGACTAGCGGGGGGTACAATGAGCAGTTCTTC. Protein product: CASLTSGGYNEQFF.

The rearrangement joins TRBV12-3 or TRBV12-4 to TRBJ2-1, with 8 bases aligning to TRBD1. This CDR3 spans 14 amino acids. With V trimmed by 4 bases and J by 6 bases, 5 bases remained unmatched. This CDR3 reads CASSSGTGSNEQFF. The CDR3 DNA sequence: TGTGCCAGCAGTTCCGGGACAGGCAGCAATGAGCAGTTCTTC.

This clonotype was observed a handful of times. The chain carries TRBV5-5 and TRBJ1-2, with D tentatively TRBD1 (6 bases). This CDR3 is built from 17 residues. V lost 2 bases to trimming and J lost 8 bases, with 25 bases between them. The germline V gene encodes CDR1 SGHKS and CDR2 YYEKEE (reference sequence). The CDR3 bases are TGTGCCAGCAGCTTTTCATGGCAGGGGACTTTCCTATGGGGCTACACCTTC. Translating gives CASSFSWQGTFLWGYTF.

This clonotype has only a few counts. The chain is built from TRBV6-1 and TRBJ2-2; no firm D call. Deletions cut 5 bases from V and 0 bases from J, with 10 bases between. The CDR3 loop spans 15 amino acids. Germline CDR1 and CDR2: MNHNS and SASEGT. This chain's CDR3 is CASSPQTTNTGELFF. DNA for the CDR3: TGTGCCAGCAGTCCCCAGACGACGAACACCGGGGAGCTGTTTTTT.

The sample holds a few counts of this clonotype. The junction shows a germline mismatch at one end, possibly a read error. The rearrangement joins TRBV10-3 to TRBJ2-3; 7 bases map to TRBD1. CDR1 and CDR2 from the germline V gene are ENHRY and SYGVKD. The CDR3 contains 16 residues. CDR3 region: CAISELGTRRTGTQYF. CDR3 sequence (DNA): TGTGCCATCAGTGAGTTGGGGACGCGACGGACAGGTACGCAGTATTTT.

The gene calls are TRBV6-5 and TRBJ2-5; a possible D gene is TRBD1 (6 bases). This CDR3 is 16 amino acids long. Germline CDR1 reads MNHEY; CDR2 reads SVGAGI. The germline V and J ends were trimmed by 0 bases and 5 bases, with 16 bases remaining between them. The CDR3: CASSYSDRSLGETQYF. Here the CDR3 DNA reads TGTGCCAGCAGTTACTCCGACAGGAGCCTGGGGGAGACCCAGTACTTC.